This TCR beta chain was identified in a study of CD8 T cells in Susac syndrome. General study results and limits: Clonal expansion of Susac CD8+ cells peaked in TEMRA cells, and it also peaked in active patients. As the study acknowledged, the number of individuals who were part of its TCR sequencing and HLA analysis was relatively small.

Susac syndrome patients met recently defined diagnostic criteria for definite or probable disease. RNA amounts of roughly 0.5 to 1 ug underwent reverse transcription with random hexamers. Amplification of TCR beta CDR3 across 54 Vbeta and 13 Jbeta was performed with immunoSEQ multiplex PCR. TCRdb re-analysed the immunoSEQ multiplex PCR reads in MiXCR, keeping a single row per CDR3 protein. The table has around 150,000 distinct CDR3 sequences, 95% seen once. The V gene's germline CDR1 is LNHNV and CDR2 YYDKDF (reference sequence). The CDR3 contains 14 residues. V shed 4 bases and J shed 4 bases, with 13 bases lying between them. About this clonotype itself: What it binds is unknown.

This sequence originates from a human donor with Susac syndrome. Specimen: CD8+ T cells from PBMCs. This chain uses TRBV15 with TRBJ1-2, with D possibly matching TRBD1 (5 bases). DNA of the CDR3: TGTGCCACCAGCACCAGGGCCACGGGCTATGGCTACACCTTC. It encodes CATSTRATGYGYTF.